Below, one TCR beta chain is given with its context. As yet, its antigen is unknown. The entry originates in a study of cytomegalovirus exposure and HLA in healthy donors. Study context: Tens of millions of unique TCRs from HLA-typed donors made up an early data release.

Study-wide results and caveats: Reports credit the classifier with highly specific, highly sensitive diagnosis of cytomegalovirus status. An ancestry cluster, one associated with Asian ancestry, reportedly showed fewer N-insertions than the roughly 670-donor mean in a later analysis. Earlier analysis yielded a pattern in which most TCR beta V segments were productive about 87% or about 30% of the time.

The PCR was carried out with 60 Vbeta primers and 13 Jbeta primers. Clones were sequenced by immunoSEQ multiplex PCR, and TCRdb holds only the in-frame ones, with some missing. The sample carries about 120,000 clones, roughly a tenth recorded once. The germline V gene has CDR1 WNHNN and CDR2 SYGVQD (reference sequence). V was pared by 4 bases and J by 9 bases, with 16 bases between. The CDR3 totals 14 residues. This chain connects TRBV10-1 to TRBJ2-1, with a possible D match to TRBD2 (5 bases). The sequencing sample was made of PBMCs. The clonotype was recovered from a woman aged 18-29 years in good health and CMV-seropositive. CDR3: CASSASGSGSEQFF. The DNA of the CDR3 is TGCGCCAGCAGTGCGAGCGGTTCTGGGAGTGAGCAGTTCTTC.